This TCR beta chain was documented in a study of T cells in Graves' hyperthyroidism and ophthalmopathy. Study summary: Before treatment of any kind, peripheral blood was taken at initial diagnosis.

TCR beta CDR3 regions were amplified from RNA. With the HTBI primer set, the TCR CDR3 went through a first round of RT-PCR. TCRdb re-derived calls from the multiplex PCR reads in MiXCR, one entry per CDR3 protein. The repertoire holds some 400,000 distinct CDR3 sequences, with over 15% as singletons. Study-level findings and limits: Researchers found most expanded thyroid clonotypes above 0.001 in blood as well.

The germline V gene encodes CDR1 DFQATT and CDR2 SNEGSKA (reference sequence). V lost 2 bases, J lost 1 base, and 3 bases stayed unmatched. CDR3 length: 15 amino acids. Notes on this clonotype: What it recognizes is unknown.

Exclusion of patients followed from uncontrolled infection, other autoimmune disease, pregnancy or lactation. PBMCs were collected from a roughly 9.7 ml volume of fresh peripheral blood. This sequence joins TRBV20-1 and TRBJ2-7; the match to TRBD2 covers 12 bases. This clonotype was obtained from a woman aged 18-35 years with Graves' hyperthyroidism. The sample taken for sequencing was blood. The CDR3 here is CSARSGLAGSYEQYF. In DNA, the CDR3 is TGCAGTGCTAGATCGGGACTAGCGGGTTCCTACGAGCAGTACTTC.